A single sample gave rise to the 27 T cell receptor beta chains below, sequenced in a study of monozygotic twins with inflammatory bowel disease. TCRdb reprocessed the 5' RACE reads and stores each CDR3 protein as one record, lacking DNA. In all, the sample yields around 450,000 distinct CDR3 sequences. The sequenced sample consisted of blood. Receptor source: a human donor with ulcerative colitis or Crohn's disease, or a healthy co-twin of an affected twin (not recorded which).

V is TRBV7-6 and J is TRBJ2-7; TCRdb's assignment of TRBD1 cannot be checked, as there is no DNA. This CDR3 comprises 14 residues. Germline V gene data show CDR1 as SGHVS and CDR2 as FNYEAQ. This chain's CDR3 is CASSLGGKEGEQYF. The complete variable domain, with remaining parts taken from reference TRBV7-6 and TRBJ2-7, reads GAGVSQSPRYKVTKRGQDVALRCDPISGHVSLYWYRQALGQGPEFLTYFNYEAQQDKSGLPNDRFSAERPEGSISTLTIQRTEQRDSAMYRCASSLGGKEGEQYFGPGTRLTVT.

This chain uses TRBV7-9 with TRBJ2-1; TCRdb designates TRBD2, a call that cannot be tested without DNA. The CDR3 is 17 amino acids. The germline CDR1 and CDR2 sequences are SEHNR and FQNEAQ (reference sequence). The CDR3 protein is CASSLVGLAGFYNEQFF.

The gene calls are TRBV18 and TRBJ1-5. The CDR3 consists of 17 residues. Germline CDR1 KGHSH, CDR2 LQKENI. The CDR3 sequence: CASSPAHPGERSQPQHF.

The V gene is TRBV28, the J gene TRBJ2-1; TCRdb calls TRBD2, which cannot be checked without DNA. The germline V gene encodes CDR1 MDHEN and CDR2 SYDVKM. The CDR3 loop spans 14 amino acids. This CDR3 is CASSFGGGPDEQFF.

The rearrangement links TRBV27 to TRBJ1-2. This CDR3 comprises 13 residues. Germline lookup yields CDR1 MNHEY and CDR2 SMNVEV (reference sequence). The CDR3 is CASSFDENYGYTF.

The chain employs TRBV29-1 and TRBJ1-1; TCRdb's D call, TRBD1, is unchecked because there is no DNA. The CDR3 spans 16 residues. From germline, CDR1 is SQVTM and CDR2 ANQGSEA. The CDR3 loop is CSVVGARGTVNTEAFF.

V usage is TRBV20-1 and J usage is TRBJ1-2; TCRdb's D call of TRBD1 is untestable without DNA. Germline CDR1 reads DFQATT; CDR2 reads SNEGSKA (reference sequence). The CDR3 has 15 amino acids. CDR3: CSAADTGGAVYGYTF.

The chain recombines TRBV20-1 with TRBJ2-1. Germline assignment: CDR1 DFQATT and CDR2 SNEGSKA (reference sequence). The CDR3 has 14 amino acids. The chain's CDR3 is CSARDRVGFREQFF.

The chain couples TRBV7-2 to TRBJ2-4; TCRdb's D call, TRBD2, is unchecked because there is no DNA. The CDR3 totals 14 residues. Germline CDR1 SGHTA, CDR2 FQGNSA. The CDR3 protein is CASSSPGIANIQYF.

The chain carries TRBV18 and TRBJ2-4; TCRdb calls TRBD1, which cannot be checked without DNA. The germline CDR1 and CDR2 sequences are KGHSH and LQKENI. This CDR3 is 16 amino acids long. The CDR3 spells CASSPQGASAKNIQYF. Full variable domain (remainder filled in from reference TRBV18 and TRBJ2-4): NAGVMQNPRHLVRRRGQEARLRCSPMKGHSHVYWYRQLPEEGLKFMVYLQKENIIDESGMPKERFSAEFPKEGPSILRIQQVVRGDSAAYFCASSPQGASAKNIQYFGAGTRLSVL.

The rearrangement links TRBV20-1 to TRBJ2-5; TCRdb's D gene call, TRBD1, goes unchecked for lack of DNA. The CDR3 sequence is 14 residues long. Germline CDR1 and CDR2: DFQATT and SNEGSKA (reference sequence). CDR3 protein: CSALLRGGKETQYF.

This chain links TRBV19 with TRBJ1-2; the TCRdb D gene call, TRBD1, has no DNA to confirm it. CDR3 length: 13 residues. The V gene's germline CDR1 is LNHDA and CDR2 SQIVND (reference sequence). The chain's CDR3 is CASSVPGGKGYTF.

The rearrangement uses TRBV3-1 and TRBJ2-5; TCRdb picks TRBD2, but there is no DNA to check that call. CDR3 size: 15 residues. Germline loops: CDR1 LGHDT, CDR2 YNNKEL (reference sequence). This chain's CDR3 is CASSQDRAKRETQYF.

The chain uses TRBV5-4 and TRBJ2-3. CDR1 is SGHNT, CDR2 YYREEE, per germline (reference sequence). The CDR3 spans 14 residues. CDR3 residues: CASSHWVDGDTQYF. The variable domain in full, with the rest retrieved from reference TRBV5-4 and TRBJ2-3, is ETGVTQSPTHLIKTRGQQVTLRCSSQSGHNTVSWYQQALGQGPQFIFQYYREEENGRGNFPPRFSGLQFPNYSSELNVNALELDDSALYLCASSHWVDGDTQYFGPGTRLTVL.

The chain recombines TRBV5-5 with TRBJ2-3; TCRdb designates TRBD2, a call that cannot be tested without DNA. The CDR3 runs 17 residues. Germline CDR1 and CDR2: SGHKS and YYEKEE (reference sequence). CDR3 amino acids: CASSWGGTSGPTDTQYF.

The J gene is TRBJ2-7, the V gene TRBV5-6; there is no DNA to check the TCRdb D call of TRBD2. CDR1 and CDR2 from the germline V gene are SGHDT and YYEEEE. The CDR3 extends over 16 amino acids. The CDR3: CASSSRLAGLIYEQYF.

The chain joins TRBV18 to TRBJ1-2. The CDR3 is made up of 12 amino acids. Germline loops: CDR1 KGHSH, CDR2 LQKENI. Here the CDR3 reads CASSTRDYGYTF.

V gene TRBV9 combines with J gene TRBJ2-1; TCRdb gives TRBD1 as the D gene, but with no DNA this cannot be confirmed. The CDR3 length is 15 residues. Germline values: CDR1 SGDLS, CDR2 YYNGEE. Here the CDR3 reads CASSQPGFPYNEQFF. Full variable domain (missing parts from reference TRBV9 and TRBJ2-1): DSGVTQTPKHLITATGQRVTLRCSPRSGDLSVYWYQQSLDQGLQFLIQYYNGEERAKGNILERFSAQQFPDLHSELNLSSLELGDSALYFCASSQPGFPYNEQFFGPGTRLTVL.

The rearrangement links TRBV3-1 to TRBJ2-1; the TCRdb D gene call, TRBD2, has no DNA to confirm it. The CDR3 contains 15 residues. Per the germline V gene, CDR1 is LGHDT and CDR2 is YNNKEL (reference sequence). The CDR3 loop is CASSQGTSGVNEQFF.

The genes are TRBV18 and TRBJ2-3. The V gene's germline CDR1 is KGHSH and CDR2 LQKENI. The CDR3 extends over 17 amino acids. The CDR3 spells CASSPAGRVARTDTQYF.

V is TRBV14 and J is TRBJ1-3. The length of the CDR3 is 13 residues. The germline V gene encodes CDR1 SGHDN and CDR2 FVKESK. The CDR3 reads CASNLGSGNTIYF.

This chain uses TRBV5-1 with TRBJ2-7; TCRdb's D call, TRBD2, is unchecked because there is no DNA. The germline CDR1 and CDR2 sequences are SGHRS and YFSETQ. This CDR3 has 15 amino acids. This CDR3 is CASSGPTSGDYEQYF.

This sequence joins TRBV13 and TRBJ2-3; TCRdb's assignment of TRBD1 cannot be checked, as there is no DNA. Germline V CDR1 and CDR2: PRHDT, FYEKMQ (reference sequence). The CDR3 length is 16 residues. The CDR3 sequence: CASSLGRQEITDTQYF.

J is TRBJ2-1 and V is TRBV7-3; TCRdb's D call, TRBD2, is unchecked because there is no DNA. The germline V gene encodes CDR1 SGHTA and CDR2 FQGTGA. This CDR3 comprises 17 residues. The CDR3 reads CASSLTPGLADYNEQFF.

This chain connects TRBV5-6 to TRBJ1-2. The CDR3 runs to 13 residues. The germline V gene encodes CDR1 SGHDT and CDR2 YYEEEE. The CDR3 region is CASSLGSNYGYTF.

The chain joins TRBV20-1 to TRBJ1-1. The CDR3 sequence is 13 residues long. Germline assignment: CDR1 DFQATT and CDR2 SNEGSKA (reference sequence). The CDR3 sequence is CSAKDVKNTEAFF.

CDR3 sequence reads: CASSLWGGEYNEQFF. The chain combines TRBV7-3 with TRBJ2-1; without DNA, the TCRdb call of TRBD1 cannot be checked. The CDR3 sequence is 15 residues long. Germline values: CDR1 SGHTA, CDR2 FQGTGA.